This T cell receptor beta chain was observed in a study of CD8 T cells in ankylosing spondylitis. Study-wide results and caveats: Disease-associated clones were reportedly significantly overrepresented in matched ankylosing spondylitis synovial fluid. Seemingly characteristic of ankylosing spondylitis blood was a TCR beta motif consisting of about 8 highly homologous variants. Some motif variants were previously reported in reactive arthritis synovial fluid and blood.

Library preparation for TCR beta used quantitative 5'-RACE with molecular barcodes. TCRdb re-derived calls from the 5' RACE reads in MiXCR, one entry per CDR3 protein. The sample lists roughly 250,000 distinct CDR3 sequences; 8% to 11% were seen once. V lost 5 bases, J lost 9 bases, and 26 bases lay in between. This CDR3 comprises 16 residues. Per germline, CDR1 MNHNS and CDR2 SASEGT. With regard to this clonotype: The antigen remains undetermined.

The rearrangement uses TRBV6-1 and TRBJ2-7; TRBD2 might be the D (5 bases). The source material was blood, either unsorted or a sorted T cell fraction (not recorded which). The sequence derives from a male donor with ankylosing spondylitis or in good health (not recorded which). This CDR3 reads CASSPVSGSLLSVQYF. CDR3 sequence (DNA): TGTGCCAGCAGTCCCGTATCGGGGAGCTTACTTTCTGTGCAGTACTTC.